This T cell receptor (beta chain) emerged from a study of cytomegalovirus exposure and HLA in healthy donors. Broader study findings: Overall, approximately 180 TCR beta chains were annotated as cytomegalovirus-associated. Reportedly, HLA-A and HLA-B alleles of most subjects were accurately predicted from TCR beta.

Researchers ran the PCR with 60 Vbeta and 13 Jbeta primers. This table comes from immunoSEQ multiplex PCR, and its TCRdb copy is limited to in-frame clones, with some not included. The sample lists some 160,000 clones; 80% were seen once. Participants comprised healthy donors of bone marrow. At the time of sampling, donors were nominally healthy, though unrecorded immune exposures were likely. The germline V gene has CDR1 MGHRA and CDR2 YSYEKL. V lost 2 bases to trimming and J lost 0 bases, with 20 bases between them. The CDR3 is made up of 18 amino acids. Regarding this clone: Its antigen remains unknown.

The clonotype comes from a male donor in good health and CMV-seronegative. This chain uses TRBV4-1 with TRBJ2-7, with D tentatively TRBD1 (6 bases). The sample was PBMCs. CDR3 DNA: TGCGCCAGCAGCCAATCGCTCCAGGGGAATAAGATCTCCTACGAGCAGTACTTC. It is translated as CASSQSLQGNKISYEQYF.